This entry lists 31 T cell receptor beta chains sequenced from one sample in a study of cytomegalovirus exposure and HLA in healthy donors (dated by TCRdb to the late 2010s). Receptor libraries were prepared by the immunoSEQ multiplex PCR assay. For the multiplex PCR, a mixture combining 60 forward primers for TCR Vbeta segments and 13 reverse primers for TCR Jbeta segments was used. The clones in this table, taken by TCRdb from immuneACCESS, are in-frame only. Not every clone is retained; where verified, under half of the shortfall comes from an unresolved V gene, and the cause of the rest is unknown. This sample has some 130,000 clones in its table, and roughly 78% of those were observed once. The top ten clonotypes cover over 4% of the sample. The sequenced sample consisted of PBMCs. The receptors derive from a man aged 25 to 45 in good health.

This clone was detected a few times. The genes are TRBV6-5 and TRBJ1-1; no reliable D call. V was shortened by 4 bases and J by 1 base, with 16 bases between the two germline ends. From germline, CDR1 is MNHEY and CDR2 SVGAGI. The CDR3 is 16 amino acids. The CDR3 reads CASSSGLGSRNTEAFF. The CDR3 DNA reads TGTGCCAGCAGTTCAGGTCTCGGCTCGAGGAACACTGAAGCTTTCTTT.

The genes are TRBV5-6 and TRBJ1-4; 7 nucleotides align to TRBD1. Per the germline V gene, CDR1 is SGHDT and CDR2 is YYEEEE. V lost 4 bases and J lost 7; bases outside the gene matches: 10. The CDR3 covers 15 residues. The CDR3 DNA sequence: TGTGCCAGCAGCCCTGGACAGGAAAGCGTTGAAAAACTGTTTTTT. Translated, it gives CASSPGQESVEKLFF.

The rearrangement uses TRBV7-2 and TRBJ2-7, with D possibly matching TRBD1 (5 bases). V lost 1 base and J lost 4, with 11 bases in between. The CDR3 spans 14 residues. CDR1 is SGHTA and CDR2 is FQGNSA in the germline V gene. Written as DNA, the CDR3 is TGTGCCAGCAGCTTAGGTAGGGGTGGGTACGAGCAGTACTTC. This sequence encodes CASSLGRGGYEQYF.

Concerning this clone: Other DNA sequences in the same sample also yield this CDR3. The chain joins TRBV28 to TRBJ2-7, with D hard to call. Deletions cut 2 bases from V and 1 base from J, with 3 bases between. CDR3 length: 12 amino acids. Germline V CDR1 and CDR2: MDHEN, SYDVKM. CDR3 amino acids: CASSLRSYEQYF. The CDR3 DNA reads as TGTGCCAGCAGTTTACGGTCCTACGAGCAGTACTTC.

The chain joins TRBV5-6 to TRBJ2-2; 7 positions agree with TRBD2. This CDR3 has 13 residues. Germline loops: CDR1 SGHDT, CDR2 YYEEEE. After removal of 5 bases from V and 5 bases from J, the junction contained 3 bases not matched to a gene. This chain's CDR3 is CASRPGGTGELFF. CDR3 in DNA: TGTGCCAGCAGACCGGGAGGAACCGGGGAGCTGTTTTTT.

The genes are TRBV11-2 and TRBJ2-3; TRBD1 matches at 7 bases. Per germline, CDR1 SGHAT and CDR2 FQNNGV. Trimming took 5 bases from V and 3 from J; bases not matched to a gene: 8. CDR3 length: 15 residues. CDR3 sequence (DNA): TGTGCCAGCAGCCTGGGGGCAGGGGGAACAGATACGCAGTATTTT. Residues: CASSLGAGGTDTQYF.

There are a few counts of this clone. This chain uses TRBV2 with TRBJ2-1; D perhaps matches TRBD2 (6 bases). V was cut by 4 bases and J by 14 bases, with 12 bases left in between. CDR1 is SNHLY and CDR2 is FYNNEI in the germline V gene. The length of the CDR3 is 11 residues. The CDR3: CASSVVLAEFF. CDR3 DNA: TGTGCCAGCAGTGTGGTACTAGCAGAGTTCTTC.

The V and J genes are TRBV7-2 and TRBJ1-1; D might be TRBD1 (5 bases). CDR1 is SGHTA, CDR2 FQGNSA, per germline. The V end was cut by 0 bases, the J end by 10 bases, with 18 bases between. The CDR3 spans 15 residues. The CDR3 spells CASSLAESAYGGAFF. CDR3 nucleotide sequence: TGTGCCAGCAGCTTAGCCGAAAGTGCCTACGGGGGAGCTTTCTTT.

CDR3 sequence reads: CASSPTRNEQFF. CDR3 DNA: TGCGCCAGCAGCCCGACTCGTAATGAGCAGTTCTTC. The V gene is TRBV4-1, the J gene TRBJ2-1; no clear D gene. This CDR3 spans 12 amino acids. V lost 4 bases, J lost 7 bases, and 8 bases lay in between. Germline V gene lookup returns CDR1 MGHRA and CDR2 YSYEKL.

CDR3 in amino acids: CAIASMSSGNTIYF. CDR3 bases: TGTGCCATCGCCTCTATGAGCTCTGGAAACACCATATATTTT. The chain links TRBV10-3 to TRBJ1-3, with D unresolved. The CDR3 sequence is 14 residues long. Germline CDR1 reads ENHRY; CDR2 reads SYGVKD. The V end was cut by 8 bases, the J end by 0 bases, with 11 bases between.

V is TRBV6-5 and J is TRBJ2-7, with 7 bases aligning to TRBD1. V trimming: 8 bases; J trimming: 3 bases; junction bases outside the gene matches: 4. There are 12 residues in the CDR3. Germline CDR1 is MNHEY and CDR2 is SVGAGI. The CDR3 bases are TGTGCCAGCGGACAGGACGGCTACGAGCAGTACTTC. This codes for CASGQDGYEQYF.

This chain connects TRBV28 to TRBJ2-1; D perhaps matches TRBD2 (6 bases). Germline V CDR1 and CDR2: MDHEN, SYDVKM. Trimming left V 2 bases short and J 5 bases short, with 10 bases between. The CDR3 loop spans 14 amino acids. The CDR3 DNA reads TGTGCCAGCAGTTTACCGCGGGGTAACAATGAGCAGTTCTTC. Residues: CASSLPRGNNEQFF.

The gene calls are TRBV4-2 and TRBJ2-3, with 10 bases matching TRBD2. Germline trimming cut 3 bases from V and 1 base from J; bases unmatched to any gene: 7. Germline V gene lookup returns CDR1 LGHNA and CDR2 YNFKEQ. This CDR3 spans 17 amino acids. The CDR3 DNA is TGTGCCAGCAGCCACTACGGGGGGACTAGCGGCACAGATACGCAGTATTTT. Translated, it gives CASSHYGGTSGTDTQYF.

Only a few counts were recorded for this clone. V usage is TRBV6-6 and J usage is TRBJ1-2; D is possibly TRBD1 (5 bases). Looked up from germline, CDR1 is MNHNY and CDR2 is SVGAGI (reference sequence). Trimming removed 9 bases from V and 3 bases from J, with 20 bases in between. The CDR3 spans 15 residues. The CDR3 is CASRYSGQSDYGYTF. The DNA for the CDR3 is TGTGCCAGTAGATACTCGGGGCAGTCGGACTATGGCTACACCTTC.

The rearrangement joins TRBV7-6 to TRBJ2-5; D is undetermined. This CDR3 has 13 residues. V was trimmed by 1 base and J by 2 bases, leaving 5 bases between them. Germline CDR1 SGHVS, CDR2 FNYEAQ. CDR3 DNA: TGTGCCAGCAGCTTAGTCCCTCAAGAGACCCAGTACTTC. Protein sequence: CASSLVPQETQYF.

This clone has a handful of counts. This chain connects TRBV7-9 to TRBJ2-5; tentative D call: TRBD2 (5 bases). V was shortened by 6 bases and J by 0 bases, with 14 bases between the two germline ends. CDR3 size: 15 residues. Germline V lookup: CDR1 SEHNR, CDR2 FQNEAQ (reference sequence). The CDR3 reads CASSRLYGDQETQYF. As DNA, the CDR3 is TGTGCCAGCAGTCGACTTTACGGGGACCAAGAGACCCAGTACTTC. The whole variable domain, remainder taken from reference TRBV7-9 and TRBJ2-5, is DTGVSQNPRHKITKRGQNVTFRCDPISEHNRLYWYRQTLGQGPEFLTYFQNEAQLEKSRLLSDRFSAERPKGSFSTLEIQRTEQGDSAMYLCASSRLYGDQETQYFGPGTRLLVL.

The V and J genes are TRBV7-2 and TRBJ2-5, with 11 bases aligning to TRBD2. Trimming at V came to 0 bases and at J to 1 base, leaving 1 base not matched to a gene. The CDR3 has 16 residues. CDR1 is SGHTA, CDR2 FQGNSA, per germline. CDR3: CASSLAGLAGQETQYF. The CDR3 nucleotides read TGTGCCAGCAGCTTAGCTGGACTAGCGGGCCAAGAGACCCAGTACTTC.

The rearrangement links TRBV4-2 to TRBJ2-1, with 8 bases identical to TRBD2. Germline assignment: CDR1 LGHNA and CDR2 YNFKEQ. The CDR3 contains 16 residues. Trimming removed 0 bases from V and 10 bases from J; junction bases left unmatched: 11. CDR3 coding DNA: TGTGCCAGCAGCCAAGATTCGACTAGCGTAACAGGAGAGCAGTTCTTC. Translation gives CASSQDSTSVTGEQFF.

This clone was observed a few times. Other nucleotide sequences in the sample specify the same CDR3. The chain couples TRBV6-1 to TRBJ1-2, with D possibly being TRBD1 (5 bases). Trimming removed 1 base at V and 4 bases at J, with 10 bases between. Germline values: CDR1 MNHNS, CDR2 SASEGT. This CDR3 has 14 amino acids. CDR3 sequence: CASSEGTGLYGYTF. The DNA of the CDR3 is TGTGCCAGCAGTGAAGGCACGGGACTCTATGGCTACACCTTC.

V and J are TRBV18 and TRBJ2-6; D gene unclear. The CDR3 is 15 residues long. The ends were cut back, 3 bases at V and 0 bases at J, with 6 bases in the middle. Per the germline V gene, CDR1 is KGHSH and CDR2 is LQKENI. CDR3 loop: CASSPSVSGANVLTF. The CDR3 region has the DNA TGTGCCAGCTCACCCTCGGTCTCTGGGGCCAACGTCCTGACTTTC.

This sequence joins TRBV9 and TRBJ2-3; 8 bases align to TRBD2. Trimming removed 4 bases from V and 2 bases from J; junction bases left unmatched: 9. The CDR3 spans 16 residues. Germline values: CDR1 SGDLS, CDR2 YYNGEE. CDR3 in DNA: TGTGCCAGCAGCCACGACGTAGCGGGATTCACAGATACGCAGTATTTT. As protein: CASSHDVAGFTDTQYF.

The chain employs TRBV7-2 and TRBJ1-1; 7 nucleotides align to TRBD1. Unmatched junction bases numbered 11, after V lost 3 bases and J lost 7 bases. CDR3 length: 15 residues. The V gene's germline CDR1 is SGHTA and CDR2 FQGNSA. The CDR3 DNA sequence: TGTGCCAGCAGCTTTGGACCGGGGACAGCCTATGAAGCTTTCTTT. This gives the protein CASSFGPGTAYEAFF.

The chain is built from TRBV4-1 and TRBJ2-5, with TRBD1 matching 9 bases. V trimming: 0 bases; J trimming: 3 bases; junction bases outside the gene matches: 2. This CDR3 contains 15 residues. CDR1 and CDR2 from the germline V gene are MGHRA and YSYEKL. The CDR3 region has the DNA TGCGCCAGCAGCCAAGATCGGGACAGGGAAGAGACCCAGTACTTC. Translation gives CASSQDRDREETQYF.

The CDR3 coding sequence is TGCAGCGTCAACCCACAGGAGAAGAACACTGAAGCTTTCTTT. This translates into CSVNPQEKNTEAFF. The chain employs TRBV29-1 and TRBJ1-1, with D possibly matching TRBD1 (5 bases). Trimming shortened V by 6 bases and J by 1 base, and 15 bases separated the two germline ends. The germline V gene encodes CDR1 SQVTM and CDR2 ANQGSEA. CDR3 length: 14 residues.

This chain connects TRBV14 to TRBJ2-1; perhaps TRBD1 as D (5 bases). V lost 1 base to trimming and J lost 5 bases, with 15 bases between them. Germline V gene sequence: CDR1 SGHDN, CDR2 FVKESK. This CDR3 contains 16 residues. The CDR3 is CASSQGGVGRHNEQFF. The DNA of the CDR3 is TGTGCCAGCAGCCAAGGAGGCGTGGGGCGTCACAATGAGCAGTTCTTC.

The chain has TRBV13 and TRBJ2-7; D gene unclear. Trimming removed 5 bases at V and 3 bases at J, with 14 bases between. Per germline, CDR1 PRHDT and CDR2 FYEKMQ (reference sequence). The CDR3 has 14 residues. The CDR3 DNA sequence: TGTGCCAGCAGCCGACGAGGCAGCAGCTACGAGCAGTACTTC. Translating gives CASSRRGSSYEQYF.

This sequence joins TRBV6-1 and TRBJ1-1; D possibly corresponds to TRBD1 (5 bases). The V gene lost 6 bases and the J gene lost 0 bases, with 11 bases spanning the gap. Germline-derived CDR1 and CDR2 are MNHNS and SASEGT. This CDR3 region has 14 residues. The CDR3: CASRTANVNTEAFF. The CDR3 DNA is TGTGCCAGCAGGACAGCTAACGTGAACACTGAAGCTTTCTTT.

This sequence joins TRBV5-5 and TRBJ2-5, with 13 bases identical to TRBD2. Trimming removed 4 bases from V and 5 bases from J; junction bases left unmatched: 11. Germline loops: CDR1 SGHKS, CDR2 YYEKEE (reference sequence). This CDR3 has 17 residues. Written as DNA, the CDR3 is TGTGCCAGCAGCCCCGGACTAGCGGGAGTGGGGCCTGAGACCCAGTACTTC. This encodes CASSPGLAGVGPETQYF.

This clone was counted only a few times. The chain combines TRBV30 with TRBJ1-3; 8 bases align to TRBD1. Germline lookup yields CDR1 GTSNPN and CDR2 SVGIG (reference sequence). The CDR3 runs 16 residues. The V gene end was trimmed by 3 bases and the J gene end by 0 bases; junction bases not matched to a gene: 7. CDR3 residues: CAWSRQGQSSGNTIYF. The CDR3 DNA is TGTGCCTGGAGCCGACAGGGGCAAAGCTCTGGAAACACCATATATTTT.

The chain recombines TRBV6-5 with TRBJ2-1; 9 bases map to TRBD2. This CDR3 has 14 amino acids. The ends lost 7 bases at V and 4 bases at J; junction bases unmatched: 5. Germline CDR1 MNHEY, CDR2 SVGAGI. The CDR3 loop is CASTPTSGYNEQFF. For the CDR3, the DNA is TGTGCCAGCACCCCGACTAGCGGTTACAATGAGCAGTTCTTC.

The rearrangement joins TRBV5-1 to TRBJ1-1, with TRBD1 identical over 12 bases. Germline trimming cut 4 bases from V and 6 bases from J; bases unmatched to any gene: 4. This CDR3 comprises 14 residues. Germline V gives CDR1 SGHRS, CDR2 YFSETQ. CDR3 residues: CASSPGQGAAEAFF. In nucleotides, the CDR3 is TGCGCCAGCAGCCCGGGACAGGGGGCGGCTGAAGCTTTCTTT.